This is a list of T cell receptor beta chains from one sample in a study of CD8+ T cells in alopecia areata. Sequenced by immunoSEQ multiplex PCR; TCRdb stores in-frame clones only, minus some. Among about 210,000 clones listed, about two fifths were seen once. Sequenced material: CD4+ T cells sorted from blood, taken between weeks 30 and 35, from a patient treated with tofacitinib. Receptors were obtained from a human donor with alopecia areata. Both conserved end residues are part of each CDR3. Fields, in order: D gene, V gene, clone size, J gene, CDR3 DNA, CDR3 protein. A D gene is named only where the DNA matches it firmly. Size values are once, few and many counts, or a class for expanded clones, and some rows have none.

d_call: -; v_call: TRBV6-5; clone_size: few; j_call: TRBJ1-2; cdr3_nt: TGTGCCAGCAGTCCCCAGGGGAACTATGGCTACACCTTC; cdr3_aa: CASSPQGNYGYTF
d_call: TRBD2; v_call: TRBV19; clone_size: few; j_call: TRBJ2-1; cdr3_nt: TGTGCCACTAGGACTAGCGGGAATATTTTGTCCTACAATGAGCAGTTCTTC; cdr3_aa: CATRTSGNILSYNEQFF
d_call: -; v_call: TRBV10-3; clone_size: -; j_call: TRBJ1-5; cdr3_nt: TGTGCCATCAGTGATGGGCAGGGTCGAGGCAATCAGCCCCAGCATTTT; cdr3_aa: CAISDGQGRGNQPQHF
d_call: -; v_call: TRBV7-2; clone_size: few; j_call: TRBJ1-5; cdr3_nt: TGTGCCAGCAGCTTAAATCATGGACCTAGCAATCAGCCCCAGCATTTT; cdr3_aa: CASSLNHGPSNQPQHF
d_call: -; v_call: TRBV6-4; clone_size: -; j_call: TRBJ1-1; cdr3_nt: TGTGCCAGCAGTGCGGGACCTATGGCTGAAGCTTTCTTT; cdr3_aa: CASSAGPMAEAFF
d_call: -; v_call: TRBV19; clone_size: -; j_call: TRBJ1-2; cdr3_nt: TGTGCCAGTACGGCTAAACGAGGAGGCTACACCTTC; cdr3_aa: CASTAKRGGYTF
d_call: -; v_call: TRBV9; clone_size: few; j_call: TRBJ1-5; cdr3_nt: TGTGCCAGCAGCGTAGAGGCGGGAAATCAGCCCCAGCATTTT; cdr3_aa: CASSVEAGNQPQHF
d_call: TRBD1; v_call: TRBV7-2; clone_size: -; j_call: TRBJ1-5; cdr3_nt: TGTGCCAGCAGTCTTATTCAGGGGGCCCAGCATTTT; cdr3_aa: CASSLIQGAQHF
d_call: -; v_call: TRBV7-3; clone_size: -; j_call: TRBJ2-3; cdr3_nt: TGTGCCAGCAGGGCCAGTGGGGATACGCAGTATTTT; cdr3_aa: CASRASGDTQYF
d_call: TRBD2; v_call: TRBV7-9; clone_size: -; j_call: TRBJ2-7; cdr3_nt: TGTGCCAGCAGCTTATCTCAACTAGCGGGGACTGGAGAGCAGTACTTC; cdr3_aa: CASSLSQLAGTGEQYF
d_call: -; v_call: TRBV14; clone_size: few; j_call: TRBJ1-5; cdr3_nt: TGTGCCAGCAGCCTCCGGGGCGTCAATCAGCCCCAGCATTTT; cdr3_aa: CASSLRGVNQPQHF
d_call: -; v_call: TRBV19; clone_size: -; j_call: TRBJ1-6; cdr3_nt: TGTGCCAGTAGTAGCCAGGGACATTCACCCCTCCACTTT; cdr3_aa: CASSSQGHSPLHF
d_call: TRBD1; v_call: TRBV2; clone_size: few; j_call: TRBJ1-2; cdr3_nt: TGTGCCAGCAGCAAAGGACAGGGACTCTATGGCTACACCTTC; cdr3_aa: CASSKGQGLYGYTF
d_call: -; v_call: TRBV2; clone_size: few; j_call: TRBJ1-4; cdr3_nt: TGTGCCAGCAGTCTCAGTAATGAAAAACTGTTTTTT; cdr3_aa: CASSLSNEKLFF
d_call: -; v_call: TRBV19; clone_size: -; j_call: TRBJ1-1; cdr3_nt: TGTGCCAGTATGATGAACACTGAAGCTTTCTTT; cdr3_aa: CASMMNTEAFF
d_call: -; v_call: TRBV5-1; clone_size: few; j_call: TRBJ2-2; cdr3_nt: TGCGCCAGCAGCTTCAGGACGGGACTTGCGGAGCTGTTTTTT; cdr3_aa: CASSFRTGLAELFF
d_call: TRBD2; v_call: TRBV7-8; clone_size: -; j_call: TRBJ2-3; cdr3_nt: TGTGCCAGCAGCTTAGTAGCGGGAGGGGCGGATACGCAGTATTTT; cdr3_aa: CASSLVAGGADTQYF
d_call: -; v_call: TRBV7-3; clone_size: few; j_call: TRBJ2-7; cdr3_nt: TGTGCCAGCAGCTTAGCTCTCCACGCCTACGAGCAGTACTTC; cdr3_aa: CASSLALHAYEQYF
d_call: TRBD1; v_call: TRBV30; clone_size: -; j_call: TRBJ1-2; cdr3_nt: TGTGCCTCACGGACAGGGCTGCGTGGTGGCTACACCTTC; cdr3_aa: CASRTGLRGGYTF
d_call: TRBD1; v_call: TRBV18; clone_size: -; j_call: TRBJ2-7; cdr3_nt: TGTGCCAGCTTTACCGGGACAGGGGGACACGAGCAGTACTTC; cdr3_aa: CASFTGTGGHEQYF
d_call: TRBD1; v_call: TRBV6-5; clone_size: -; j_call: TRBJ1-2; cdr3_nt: TGTGCCAGCAGTTACTCAGGGACAGGGGATTATGGCTACACCTTC; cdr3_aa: CASSYSGTGDYGYTF
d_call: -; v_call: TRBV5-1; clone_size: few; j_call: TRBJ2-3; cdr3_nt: TGCGCCAGCAGCTTGACTAGCAAGGATACGCAGTATTTT; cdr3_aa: CASSLTSKDTQYF
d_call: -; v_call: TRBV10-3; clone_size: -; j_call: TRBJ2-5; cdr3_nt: TGTGCCATCAGTGAGTCGTGGGGAGAAGGGGAGCAGTACTTC; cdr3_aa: CAISESWGEGEQYF
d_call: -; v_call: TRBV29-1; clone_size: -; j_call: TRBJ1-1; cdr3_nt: TGCAGCGTTGTTACCACCGGCGGGGGGAGCTCTGAAGCTTTCTTT; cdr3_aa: CSVVTTGGGSSEAFF
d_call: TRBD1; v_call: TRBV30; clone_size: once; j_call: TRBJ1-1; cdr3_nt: TGTGCCTGGAGTGGGCAGGGGGGCACTGAAGCTTTCTTT; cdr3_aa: CAWSGQGGTEAFF
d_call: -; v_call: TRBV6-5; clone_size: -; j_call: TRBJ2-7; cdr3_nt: TGTGCCAGCAGCCCGAGCAACTACGAGCAGTACTTC; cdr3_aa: CASSPSNYEQYF
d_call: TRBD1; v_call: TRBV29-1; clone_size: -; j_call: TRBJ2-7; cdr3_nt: TGCAGCGTCGAGGGAGTGAAGGACAGGAAAAGCTCCTACGAGCAGTACTTC; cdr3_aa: CSVEGVKDRKSSYEQYF
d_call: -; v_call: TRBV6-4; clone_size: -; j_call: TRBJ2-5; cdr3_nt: TGTGCCAGCAGTGAACAGCCCCAAGAGACCCAGTACTTC; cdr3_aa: CASSEQPQETQYF
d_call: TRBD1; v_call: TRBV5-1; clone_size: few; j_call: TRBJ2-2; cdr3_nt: TGCGCCAGCAAAGCGTGGACAGGGGTGAACACCGGGGAGCTGTTTTTT; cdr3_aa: CASKAWTGVNTGELFF
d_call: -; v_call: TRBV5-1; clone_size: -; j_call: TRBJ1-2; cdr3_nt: TGCGCCAGCAGCTTGTGGCAGGGCTATGGCTACACCTTC; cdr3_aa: CASSLWQGYGYTF
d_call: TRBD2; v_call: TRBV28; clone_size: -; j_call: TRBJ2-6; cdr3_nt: TGTGCCAGCAGTCGTAGCGGGACCATCTCTGGGGCCAACGTCCTGACTTTC; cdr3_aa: CASSRSGTISGANVLTF
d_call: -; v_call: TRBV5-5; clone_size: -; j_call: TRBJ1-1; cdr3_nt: TGTGCCAGCAGCTTGGAACATATGAACACTGAAGCTTTCTTT; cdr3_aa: CASSLEHMNTEAFF
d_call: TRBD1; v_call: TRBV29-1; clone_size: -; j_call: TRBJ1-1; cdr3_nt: TGCAGCATGACAGGGGCAGGCACTGAAGCTTTCTTT; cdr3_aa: CSMTGAGTEAFF
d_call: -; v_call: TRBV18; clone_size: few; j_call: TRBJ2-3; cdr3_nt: TGTGCCAGCTCACCGCAAACGTTTGGGGGCACAGATACGCAGTATTTT; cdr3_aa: CASSPQTFGGTDTQYF
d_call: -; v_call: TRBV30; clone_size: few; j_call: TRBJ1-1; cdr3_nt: TGTGCCTGGAGTCCAGGGAACACTGAAGCTTTCTTT; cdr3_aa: CAWSPGNTEAFF
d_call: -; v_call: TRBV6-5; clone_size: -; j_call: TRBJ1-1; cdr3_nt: TGTGCCAGCAGTGCAGCGAGGGACACTGAAGCTTTCTTT; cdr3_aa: CASSAARDTEAFF
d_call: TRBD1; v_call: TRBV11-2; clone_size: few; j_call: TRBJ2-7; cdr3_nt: TGTGCCAGCAGCCGGACAGGGGGCTTTAGCGGCCCCTACGAGCAGTACTTC; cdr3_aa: CASSRTGGFSGPYEQYF
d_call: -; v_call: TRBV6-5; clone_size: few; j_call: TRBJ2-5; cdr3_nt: TGTGCCAGCAGTACCGGACACCGAGAGACCCAGTACTTC; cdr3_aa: CASSTGHRETQYF
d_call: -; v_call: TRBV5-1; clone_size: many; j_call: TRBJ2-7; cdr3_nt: TGCGCCAGCAGCTTGACAGGGAGTGCCTACGAGCAGTACTTC; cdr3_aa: CASSLTGSAYEQYF
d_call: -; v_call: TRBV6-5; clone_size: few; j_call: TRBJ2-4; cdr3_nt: TGTGCCAGCAGCCCCGACAAAGGGACCAAAAACATTCAGTACTTC; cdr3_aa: CASSPDKGTKNIQYF
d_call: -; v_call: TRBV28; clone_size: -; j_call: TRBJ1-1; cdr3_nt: TGTGCCAGCAGTTTATGGGGCCCCGGGACAAGTAACGGCGCTGAAGCTTTCTTT; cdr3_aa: CASSLWGPGTSNGAEAFF
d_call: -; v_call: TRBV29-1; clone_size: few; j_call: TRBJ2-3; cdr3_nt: TGCAGCGTGCATCTGCGCTTAGCAGATACGCAGTATTTT; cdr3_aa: CSVHLRLADTQYF
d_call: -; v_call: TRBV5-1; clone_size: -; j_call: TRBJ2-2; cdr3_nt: TGCGCCAGCAGCATCGGGACCCCGAACACCGGGGAGCTGTTTTTT; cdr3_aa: CASSIGTPNTGELFF
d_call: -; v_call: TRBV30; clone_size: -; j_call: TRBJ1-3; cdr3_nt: TGTGCCTGGAGTACTCCCCGATACAGTGGGTCTGGAAACACCATATATTTT; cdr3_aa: CAWSTPRYSGSGNTIYF
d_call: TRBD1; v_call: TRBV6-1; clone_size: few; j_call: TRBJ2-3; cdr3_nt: TGTGCCAGCAGTTTACAGGGGTTAGGAGATACGCAGTATTTT; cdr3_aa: CASSLQGLGDTQYF
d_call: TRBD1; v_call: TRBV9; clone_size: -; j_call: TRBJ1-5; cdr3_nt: TGTGCCAGCAGCCGGACAGGGGGCGGGAATCAGCCCCAGCATTTT; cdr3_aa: CASSRTGGGNQPQHF
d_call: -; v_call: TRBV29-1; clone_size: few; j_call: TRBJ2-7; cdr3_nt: TGCAGCGTTGATGGGGACGCCTACGAGCAGTACTTC; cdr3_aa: CSVDGDAYEQYF
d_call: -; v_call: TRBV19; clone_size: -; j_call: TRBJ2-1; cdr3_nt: TGTGCCAGTAGAACGACATCACCACCAGAGCAGTTCTTC; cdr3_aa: CASRTTSPPEQFF
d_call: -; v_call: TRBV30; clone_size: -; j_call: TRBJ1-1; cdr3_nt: TGTGCCTGGAGTGTGGCAGGGAACACTGAAGCTTTCTTT; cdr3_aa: CAWSVAGNTEAFF
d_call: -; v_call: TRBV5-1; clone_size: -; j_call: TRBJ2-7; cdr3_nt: TGCGCCAGCGGCGAGTACTCCTACGAGCAGTACTTC; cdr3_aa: CASGEYSYEQYF
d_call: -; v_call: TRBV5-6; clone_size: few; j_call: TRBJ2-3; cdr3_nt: TGTGCCAGCAGCCGAGGGGACGGAGATACGCAGTATTTT; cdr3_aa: CASSRGDGDTQYF
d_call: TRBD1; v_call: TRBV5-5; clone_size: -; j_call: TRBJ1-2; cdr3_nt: TGTGCCAGCAGCTCGATTTTATTCAGGGGGAACTATGGCTACACCTTC; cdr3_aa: CASSSILFRGNYGYTF
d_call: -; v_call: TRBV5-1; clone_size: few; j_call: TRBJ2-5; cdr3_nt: TGCGCCAGCAGCTTGGATACGAGTAGGGAGACCCAGTACTTC; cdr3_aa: CASSLDTSRETQYF
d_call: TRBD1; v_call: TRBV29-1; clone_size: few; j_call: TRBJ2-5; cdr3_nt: TGCAGCGTTGAAGATTCGGGGACAGGTAAAGAGACCCAGTACTTC; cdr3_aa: CSVEDSGTGKETQYF
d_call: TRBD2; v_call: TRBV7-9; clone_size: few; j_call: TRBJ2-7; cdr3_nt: TGTGCCAGCAGCCCGAGGCGGGAGGACGAGCAGTACTTC; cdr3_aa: CASSPRREDEQYF
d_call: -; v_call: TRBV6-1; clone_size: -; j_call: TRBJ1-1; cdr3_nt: TGTGCCAGCAGTGAAGCGGACTGGGGCCTAAACACTGAAGCTTTCTTT; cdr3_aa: CASSEADWGLNTEAFF
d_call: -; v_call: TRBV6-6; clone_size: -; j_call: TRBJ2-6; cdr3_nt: TGTGCCAGCGGCGACAGCTCTGGGGCCAACGTCCTGACTTTC; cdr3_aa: CASGDSSGANVLTF
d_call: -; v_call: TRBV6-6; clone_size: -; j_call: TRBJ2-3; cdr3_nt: TGTGCCAGCAGTTCCGTCACAGATACGCAGTATTTT; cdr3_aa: CASSSVTDTQYF
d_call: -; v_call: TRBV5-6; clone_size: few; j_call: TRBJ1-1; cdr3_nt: TGTGCCAGCAGCTTTTACTGGAGCGGATTGAACACTGAAGCTTTCTTT; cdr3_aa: CASSFYWSGLNTEAFF
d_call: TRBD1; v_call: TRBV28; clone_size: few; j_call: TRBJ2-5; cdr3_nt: TGTGCCAGCAGTTCTCCCGGGACAGGGAAACAAGAGACCCAGTACTTC; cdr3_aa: CASSSPGTGKQETQYF